This T cell receptor beta chain was retrieved from a study of T cells expressing NK-cell markers. Across the study: Cells sorted as CD3+CD56+NKG2C+, CD3+CD56+NKG2C- and CD3+CD56-NKG2C+ T cells supplied the TCR beta repertoires. Sequencing covered eight donors, seven HCMV-seropositive and one seronegative. The study's findings and limits: Uncertainty persisted over the HCMV specificity of expanded NKG2C+ T cell clones. There were a few donors in whom these clonotypes also led the CD3+CD56-NKG2C+ fraction.

Per the germline V gene, CDR1 is SGHTA and CDR2 is FQGNSA. The CDR3 extends over 20 amino acids. As regards this clonotype: The antigen is not known.

TCRdb reprocessed the 5' RACE reads, with one entry per CDR3 protein and no DNA. In total, the table holds about 550,000 distinct CDR3 sequences. Sequenced sample: blood T cells: a sorted CD56 or NKG2C T cell subset, CD4+ or CD8+ T cells, or bulk PBMC T cells (not recorded which). The chain employs TRBV7-2 and TRBJ2-3; TCRdb selects TRBD2, and the lack of DNA leaves this call unchecked. The sequence came from a young man in good health. The CDR3 region is CASSLATGLAGGPFTDTQYF.